What follows is one T cell receptor (beta chain) and its context. The sample belongs to a study of blood T cell repertoires in COVID-19. Study background: In each case, the material was cDNA or gDNA derived from T cells, B-cell-depleted T cells, or PBMCs.

Seattle patients were enrolled during active infection and followed longitudinally. In the study's own analysis: How many nucleated cells were present was estimated from reference gene primer amplification. Assay: immunoSEQ multiplex PCR; the TCRdb copy retains only in-frame clones and omits some. V and J calls and clone size are copied from that table; D and trimming were computed from the DNA. The sample has around 260,000 clones, about 80% seen once. Material: peripheral blood. The sequence was obtained from a person aged 65-85 years with COVID-19, enrolled during active disease.

Here the CDR3 DNA reads TGTGCCAGCAGTTACTCCGGACAATACGCCTACACCTTC. Its protein product is CASSYSGQYAYTF. The V and J genes are TRBV6-6 and TRBJ1-2; tentatively, D is TRBD1 (5 bases). This CDR3 region has 13 residues. V lost 0 bases to trimming and J lost 10 bases, with 12 bases between them. Germline lookup yields CDR1 MNHNY and CDR2 SVGAGI (reference sequence).